The clone carrying this T cell receptor beta chain was observed a single time. Its matching antigen is unknown. A much larger clone is a single base away; this may be a read error. This CDR3 is missing its conserved last phenylalanine or tryptophan, likely due to a read error. The template for TCR beta VDJ and CDR3 sequence profiling was genomic DNA. TCRdb re-derived calls from the reads in MiXCR, one entry per CDR3 protein. The sample consists of about 220,000 distinct CDR3 sequences, 30% to 40% of them appearing once. V lost 5 bases and J 3 bases, leaving 17 bases between the germline ends. The CDR3 is 15 residues long. Germline V CDR1 and CDR2: SGHAT, FQNNGV. The data derive from a study of CD8+CD57+ T cells in acquired aplastic anemia. Study summary: The mean DNA yield obtained from sorted CD4+ and CD8+ cells came to 3 to 3.5 ug. Sequencing produced an average of roughly 10 million reads per healthy donor for CD4+ cells.

Notes on the study in general: It was found that twenty-nine CD8+ CDR3 sequences were shared between patients and controls. Between patients and controls, CD8+ Simpson's diversity did not vary significantly.

The material sequenced was sorted CD4+, CD8+, or CD8+CD57+ T cells (not recorded which) from PBMCs. This TCR was recovered from a human donor in good health, serving as a control. V and J are TRBV11-2 and TRBJ2-7; D is perhaps TRBD2 (6 bases). The DNA for the CDR3 is TGTGCCAGCAGCCCAGAGAGTGGAGGGCACTACGAGCAGTACCTC. It encodes CASSPESGGHYEQYL.